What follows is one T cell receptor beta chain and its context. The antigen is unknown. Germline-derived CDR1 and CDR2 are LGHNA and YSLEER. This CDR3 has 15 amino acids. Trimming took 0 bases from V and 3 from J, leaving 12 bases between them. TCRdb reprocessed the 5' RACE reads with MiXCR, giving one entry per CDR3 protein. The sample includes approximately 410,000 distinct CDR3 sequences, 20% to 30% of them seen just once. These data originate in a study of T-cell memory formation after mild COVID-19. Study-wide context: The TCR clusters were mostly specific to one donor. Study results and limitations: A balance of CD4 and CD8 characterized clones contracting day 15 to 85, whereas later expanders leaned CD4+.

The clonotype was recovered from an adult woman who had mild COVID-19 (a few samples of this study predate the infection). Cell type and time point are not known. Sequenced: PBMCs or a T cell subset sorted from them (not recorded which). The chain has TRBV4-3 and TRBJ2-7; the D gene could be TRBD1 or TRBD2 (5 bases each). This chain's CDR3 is CASSQDQGVGYEQYF. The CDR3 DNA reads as TGCGCCAGCAGCCAAGATCAGGGAGTCGGCTACGAGCAGTACTTC.